These 15 T cell receptor beta chains were sequenced from one sample in a study of identical twins. TCRdb re-called the 5' RACE reads through MiXCR, storing one row per CDR3 protein. The table includes around 960,000 distinct CDR3 sequences, roughly an eighth detected once. These same data were also listed under a study on yellow fever vaccine responses in identical twins.

The source material was PBMCs. The receptors were gathered from a woman aged 18-30 years in good health.

This rearrangement joins TRBV11-2 to TRBJ2-4; 9 nucleotides line up with TRBD2. The V segment lost 1 base and the J segment 6 bases; nucleotides outside the gene matches: 4. CDR3 length: 15 residues. Germline values: CDR1 SGHAT, CDR2 FQNNGV. The CDR3 DNA reads as TGTGCCAGCAGCTTAGGCGGTAGCGGGGGAAACATTCAGTACTTC. The encoded protein is CASSLGGSGGNIQYF.

The chain has TRBV18 and TRBJ2-2; a weak D match, TRBD2 (5 bases). The CDR3 is 15 amino acids. Germline loops: CDR1 KGHSH, CDR2 LQKENI. The V end lost 2 bases, the J end lost 5 bases, and 12 bases lay between the germline ends. In DNA form, the CDR3 reads TGTGCCAGCTCACCAAACCTGGGAGAAACCGGGGAGCTGTTTTTT. This codes for CASSPNLGETGELFF.

The chain couples TRBV11-2 to TRBJ2-5; 7 bases are a match to TRBD2. This CDR3 region has 14 residues. The germline V gene encodes CDR1 SGHAT and CDR2 FQNNGV. V dropped 5 bases and J dropped 7; count of bases not matched to a gene: 10. CDR3: CASSVPGLGGTQYF. In DNA, the CDR3 is TGTGCCAGCAGCGTGCCTGGACTAGGCGGGACCCAGTACTTC.

The V and J genes are TRBV3-1 and TRBJ2-1; 8 bases line up with TRBD2. Germline CDR1 is LGHDT and CDR2 is YNNKEL (reference sequence). The junction had 3 bases not matched to a gene; V was cut back by 5 bases and J by 6 bases. The CDR3 has 13 residues. In DNA form, the CDR3 reads TGTGCCAGCAGCAAGGCGGGGGGCAATGAGCAGTTCTTC. This encodes CASSKAGGNEQFF.

J is TRBJ2-5 and V is TRBV5-1; unclear D gene. V lost 2 bases and J 2 bases, leaving 10 bases between the germline ends. CDR1 is SGHRS and CDR2 is YFSETQ in the germline V gene. The CDR3 consists of 14 residues. CDR3 sequence: CASSFGRQQETQYF. The DNA of the CDR3 is TGCGCCAGCAGCTTTGGACGGCAGCAAGAGACCCAGTACTTC.

V gene TRBV12-3 or TRBV12-4 combines with J gene TRBJ2-5, with TRBD2 matching over 7 bases. V shed 4 bases and J 10 bases; nucleotides not matched to a gene: 3. There are 11 residues in the CDR3. This CDR3 is CASSSGLNQYF. Written as DNA, the CDR3 is TGTGCCAGCAGTTCGGGACTAAACCAGTACTTC.

This clonotype was counted at least ten times. The chain uses TRBV25-1 and TRBJ2-1; D not resolved. Germline CDR1 reads MGHDK; CDR2 reads SYGVNS. The CDR3 consists of 13 residues. Trimming took off 5 bases at V and 6 bases at J, with 11 bases between the two ends. The CDR3 bases are TGTGCCAGCAGTATACGATGGGCCAATGAGCAGTTCTTC. It specifies CASSIRWANEQFF.

The table lists this clonotype with many counts. The V call is TRBV5-1, the J call TRBJ2-2, with a possible D match to TRBD2 (6 bases). The CDR3 sequence is 15 residues long. The V and J ends lost 2 bases and 5 bases respectively, with 13 bases between them. Germline V gives CDR1 SGHRS, CDR2 YFSETQ. As DNA, the CDR3 is TGCGCCAGCAGCTTTCCAACGGGAGCAACCGGGGAGCTGTTTTTT. Amino acids: CASSFPTGATGELFF.

The chain carries TRBV20-1 and TRBJ2-7; 7 nucleotides agree with TRBD1. The germline gives CDR1 DFQATT, CDR2 SNEGSKA (reference sequence). The V gene end was trimmed by 5 bases and the J gene end by 6 bases; junction bases not matched to a gene: 7. The CDR3 extends over 12 amino acids. This CDR3 reads CSAGTALGEQYF. CDR3 in DNA: TGCAGTGCTGGGACAGCTCTGGGCGAGCAGTACTTC.

The chain recombines TRBV3-1 with TRBJ1-1, with D unclear. Germline V gene sequence: CDR1 LGHDT, CDR2 YNNKEL (reference sequence). The CDR3 runs to 14 residues. Trimming stripped 6 bases from V and 3 bases from J, with 14 bases between. In nucleotides, the CDR3 is TGTGCCAGCAGGCCCGACTCAGATCACACTGAAGCTTTCTTT. It codes for CASRPDSDHTEAFF.

The chain links TRBV4-1 to TRBJ2-1; tentative D call: TRBD2 (5 bases). Trimming left V 4 bases short and J 0 bases short, with 10 bases between. Germline V gene sequence: CDR1 MGHRA, CDR2 YSYEKL. This CDR3 region has 15 residues. CDR3 region: CASSLIEGSYNEQFF. CDR3 sequence (DNA): TGCGCCAGCAGCCTAATAGAGGGCTCCTACAATGAGCAGTTCTTC.

This clonotype was detected only a few times. The chain carries TRBV7-9 and TRBJ2-1, with 13 positions matching TRBD2. With 4 bases clipped from V and 7 bases from J, the junction kept 7 bases outside the gene matches. The V gene's germline CDR1 is SEHNR and CDR2 FQNEAQ (reference sequence). This CDR3 region has 16 residues. The CDR3: CASSSELAGGPNEQFF. The CDR3 bases are TGTGCCAGCAGCTCAGAACTAGCGGGGGGGCCTAATGAGCAGTTCTTC. Full variable domain (missing parts from reference TRBV7-9 and TRBJ2-1): DTGVSQNPRHKITKRGQNVTFRCDPISEHNRLYWYRQTLGQGPEFLTYFQNEAQLEKSRLLSDRFSAERPKGSFSTLEIQRTEQGDSAMYLCASSSELAGGPNEQFFGPGTRLTVL.

V usage is TRBV28 and J usage is TRBJ1-3; D gene unclear. The CDR3 contains 16 residues. Germline CDR1 and CDR2: MDHEN and SYDVKM. V lost 5 bases, J lost 0 bases, and 14 bases lay in between. Here the CDR3 DNA reads TGTGCCAGCAGTCTCCTCGCTGAGTACTCTGGAAACACCATATATTTT. Translation: CASSLLAEYSGNTIYF.

This clonotype occurred a few times. The chain has TRBV28 and TRBJ2-3; perhaps TRBD2 as D (6 bases). CDR1 is MDHEN, CDR2 SYDVKM, per germline. The CDR3 is made up of 17 amino acids. Trimming removed 2 bases at V and 2 bases at J, with 17 bases between. In DNA form, the CDR3 reads TGTGCCAGCAGTTTACCTTCCCCGGCGGGGATCACAGATACGCAGTATTTT. It yields the protein CASSLPSPAGITDTQYF.

The chain carries TRBV7-9 and TRBJ2-1, with D unresolved. The length of the CDR3 is 17 residues. The V gene's germline CDR1 is SEHNR and CDR2 FQNEAQ (reference sequence). V was pared by 5 bases and J by 1 base, with 18 bases between. CDR3 sequence (DNA): TGTGCCAGCAGCCCCCCCACGGATACCGCTTCCTACAATGAGCAGTTCTTC. Amino acids: CASSPPTDTASYNEQFF. Full variable domain (rest looked up from reference TRBV7-9 and TRBJ2-1): DTGVSQNPRHKITKRGQNVTFRCDPISEHNRLYWYRQTLGQGPEFLTYFQNEAQLEKSRLLSDRFSAERPKGSFSTLEIQRTEQGDSAMYLCASSPPTDTASYNEQFFGPGTRLTVL.